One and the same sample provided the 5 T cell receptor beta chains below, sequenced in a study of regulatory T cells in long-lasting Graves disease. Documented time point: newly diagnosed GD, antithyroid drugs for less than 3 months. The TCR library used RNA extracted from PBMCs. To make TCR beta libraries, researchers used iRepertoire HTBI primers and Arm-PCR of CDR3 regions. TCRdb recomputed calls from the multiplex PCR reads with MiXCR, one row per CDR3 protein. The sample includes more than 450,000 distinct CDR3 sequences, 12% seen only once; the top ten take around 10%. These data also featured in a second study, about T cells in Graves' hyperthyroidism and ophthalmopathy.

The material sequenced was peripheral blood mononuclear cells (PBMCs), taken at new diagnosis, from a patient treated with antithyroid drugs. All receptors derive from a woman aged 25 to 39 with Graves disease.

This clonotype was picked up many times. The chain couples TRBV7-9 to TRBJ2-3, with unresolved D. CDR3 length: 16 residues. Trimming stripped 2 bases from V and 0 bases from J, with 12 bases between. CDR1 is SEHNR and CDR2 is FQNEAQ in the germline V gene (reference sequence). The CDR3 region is CASSLLSLGSTDTQYF. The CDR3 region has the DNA TGTGCCAGCAGCTTACTTAGCTTGGGGAGCACAGATACGCAGTATTTT.

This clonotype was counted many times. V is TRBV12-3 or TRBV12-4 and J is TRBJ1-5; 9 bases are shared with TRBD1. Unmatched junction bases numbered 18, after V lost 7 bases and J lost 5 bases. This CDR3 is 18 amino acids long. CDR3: CASTRDRVTRRGYQPQHF. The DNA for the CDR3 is TGTGCCAGCACCCGGGACAGGGTAACGAGAAGGGGATATCAGCCCCAGCATTTT.

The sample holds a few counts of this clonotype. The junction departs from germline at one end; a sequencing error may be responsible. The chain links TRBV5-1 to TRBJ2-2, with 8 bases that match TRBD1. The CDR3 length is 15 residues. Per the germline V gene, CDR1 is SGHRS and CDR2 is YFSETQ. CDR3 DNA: TGTGCCAGCAGCACTGGGACAGGTACGGTGGAGGAGCTGTTTTTT. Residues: CASSTGTGTVEELFF.

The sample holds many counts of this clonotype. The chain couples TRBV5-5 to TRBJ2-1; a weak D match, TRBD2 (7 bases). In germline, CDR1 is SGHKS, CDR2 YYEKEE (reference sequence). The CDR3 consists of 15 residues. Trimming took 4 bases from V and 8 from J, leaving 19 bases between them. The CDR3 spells CASSPPSGGIDEQFF. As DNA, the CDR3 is TGTGCCAGCAGCCCGCCATCGGGGGGCATCGATGAGCAGTTCTTC. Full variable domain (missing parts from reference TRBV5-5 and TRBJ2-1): DAGVTQSPTHLIKTRGQQVTLRCSPISGHKSVSWYQQVLGQGPQFIFQYYEKEERGRGNFPDRFSARQFPNYSSELNVNALLLGDSALYLCASSPPSGGIDEQFFGPGTRLTVL.

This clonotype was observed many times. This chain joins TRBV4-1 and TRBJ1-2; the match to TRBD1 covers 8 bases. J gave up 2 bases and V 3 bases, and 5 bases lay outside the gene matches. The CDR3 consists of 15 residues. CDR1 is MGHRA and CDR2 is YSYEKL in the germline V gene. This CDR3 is CASSHRQGQNYGYTF. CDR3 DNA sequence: TGCGCCAGCAGCCACCGACAGGGGCAGAACTATGGCTACACCTTC.